The rows below give T cell receptor beta chains drawn from one sample of a study of CD8+CD57+ T cells in acquired aplastic anemia. TCRdb re-analysed the reads in MiXCR, keeping a single row per CDR3 protein. The sample records roughly 170,000 distinct CDR3 sequences, 45% to 60% being singletons. Sample: sorted CD4+, CD8+, or CD8+CD57+ T cells (not recorded which) from PBMCs. The receptors were sampled from a human donor with aplastic anemia. Each CDR3 is given with its conserved first and last residue. The D gene is left open where the match is weak. The size entry is marked missing in some rows and otherwise reads once, few, many or a size class.

J gene: TRBJ2-1
D gene: .
V gene: TRBV19
clone size: .
CDR3 DNA: TGTGCCAGTAGTATATTAACCCCAGACGAGGAGCAGTTCTTC
CDR3 protein: CASSILTPDEEQFF

J gene: TRBJ2-5
D gene: TRBD1
V gene: TRBV7-6
clone size: .
CDR3 DNA: TGTGCCAGCAGCTTAGGACAGGGCCCTCAAGAGACCCAGTACTTC
CDR3 protein: CASSLGQGPQETQYF

J gene: TRBJ2-1
D gene: TRBD2
V gene: TRBV2
clone size: .
CDR3 DNA: TGTGCCAGCAGTGCCAGCGGGGGCCATAATGAGCAGTTCTTC
CDR3 protein: CASSASGGHNEQFF

J gene: TRBJ1-6
D gene: .
V gene: TRBV10-3
clone size: .
CDR3 DNA: TGTGCCATCAGTGAGTCGACGGCCTCCTATAATTCACCCCTCCACTTT
CDR3 protein: CAISESTASYNSPLHF

J gene: TRBJ2-5
D gene: TRBD1
V gene: TRBV19
clone size: .
CDR3 DNA: TGTGCCAGTAGTCGAGGGACAGAAGAGACCCAGTACTTC
CDR3 protein: CASSRGTEETQYF

J gene: TRBJ2-7
D gene: .
V gene: TRBV2
clone size: few
CDR3 DNA: TGTGCCAGCGGGGACACCTCCTACGAGCAGTACTTC
CDR3 protein: CASGDTSYEQYF

J gene: TRBJ1-2
D gene: .
V gene: TRBV29-1
clone size: .
CDR3 DNA: TGCAGCAGCTCGACAGACTATGGCTACACCTTC
CDR3 protein: CSSSTDYGYTF

J gene: TRBJ1-4
D gene: .
V gene: TRBV7-2
clone size: .
CDR3 DNA: TGTGCCAGCAGCTGGGGGCTTAAGGAAAAACTGTTTTTT
CDR3 protein: CASSWGLKEKLFF

J gene: TRBJ1-5
D gene: .
V gene: TRBV27
clone size: few
CDR3 DNA: TGTGCCAGCAGTTTTACACAGGATCAGCCCCAGCATTTT
CDR3 protein: CASSFTQDQPQHF

J gene: TRBJ2-7
D gene: .
V gene: TRBV7-9
clone size: few
CDR3 DNA: TGTGCCAGCAGCCTGACTGGATACGAGCAGTACTTC
CDR3 protein: CASSLTGYEQYF

J gene: TRBJ1-2
D gene: .
V gene: TRBV7-9
clone size: .
CDR3 DNA: TGTGCCAGCAGCTTACAAGGCTGGTACTATGGCTACACCTTC
CDR3 protein: CASSLQGWYYGYTF

J gene: TRBJ2-5
D gene: .
V gene: TRBV2
clone size: .
CDR3 DNA: TGTGCCAGCAGTTATATGGGGGCGGAAGAGACCCAGTACTTC
CDR3 protein: CASSYMGAEETQYF

J gene: TRBJ2-1
D gene: .
V gene: TRBV19
clone size: .
CDR3 DNA: TGTGCCAGTCGGCATAACACTCACAATGAGCAGTTCTTC
CDR3 protein: CASRHNTHNEQFF

J gene: TRBJ2-4
D gene: TRBD2
V gene: TRBV5-1
clone size: .
CDR3 DNA: TGCGCCAGCAGCTTGGGCGGGACTAGCGGGGGGGCCTCAAACATTCAGTACTTC
CDR3 protein: CASSLGGTSGGASNIQYF

J gene: TRBJ2-1
D gene: .
V gene: TRBV10-3
clone size: .
CDR3 DNA: TGTGCCACCCAAGGGGGTGCGGACATCTACAATGAGCAGTTCTTC
CDR3 protein: CATQGGADIYNEQFF

J gene: TRBJ2-3
D gene: TRBD2
V gene: TRBV20-1
clone size: .
CDR3 DNA: TGCAGTGCTAGTCCTAGCGGGAGGAGCACAGATACGCAGTATTTT
CDR3 protein: CSASPSGRSTDTQYF

J gene: TRBJ2-1
D gene: .
V gene: TRBV14
clone size: many
CDR3 DNA: TGTGCCAGCAGCCAAGACGTGTACAATGAGCAGTTCTTC
CDR3 protein: CASSQDVYNEQFF